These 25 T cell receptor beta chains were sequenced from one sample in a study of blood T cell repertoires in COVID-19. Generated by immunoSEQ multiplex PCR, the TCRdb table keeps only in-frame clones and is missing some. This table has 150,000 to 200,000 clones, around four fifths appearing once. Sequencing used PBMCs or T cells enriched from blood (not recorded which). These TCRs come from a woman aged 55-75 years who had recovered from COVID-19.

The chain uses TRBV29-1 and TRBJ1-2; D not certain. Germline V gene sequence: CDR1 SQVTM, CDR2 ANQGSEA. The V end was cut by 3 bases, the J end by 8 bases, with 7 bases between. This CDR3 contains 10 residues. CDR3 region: CSVDSMGYTF. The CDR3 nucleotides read TGCAGCGTTGATAGCATGGGCTACACCTTC.

The CDR3 spells CAWRGRTGDYEQYF. Written as DNA, the CDR3 is TGTGCCTGGAGGGGGAGGACAGGGGACTACGAGCAGTACTTC. The V call is TRBV30, the J call TRBJ2-7, with 9 positions matching TRBD1. Germline CDR1 is GTSNPN and CDR2 is SVGIG (reference sequence). The CDR3 has 14 amino acids. The junction had 6 bases not matched to a gene; V was cut back by 3 bases and J by 3 bases.

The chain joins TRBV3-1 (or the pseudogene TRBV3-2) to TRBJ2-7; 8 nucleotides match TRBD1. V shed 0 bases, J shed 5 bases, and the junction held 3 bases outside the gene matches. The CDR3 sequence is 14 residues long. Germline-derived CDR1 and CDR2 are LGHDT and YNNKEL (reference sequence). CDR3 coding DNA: TGTGCCAGCAGCCAAGAACAGGGGGGAAACGAGCAGTACTTC. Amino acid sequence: CASSQEQGGNEQYF.

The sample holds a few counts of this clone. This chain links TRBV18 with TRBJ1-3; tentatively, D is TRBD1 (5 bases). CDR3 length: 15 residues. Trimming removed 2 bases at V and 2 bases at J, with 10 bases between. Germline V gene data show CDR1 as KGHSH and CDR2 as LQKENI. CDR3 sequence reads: CASSPTVGAGNTIYF. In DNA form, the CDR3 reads TGTGCCAGCTCACCAACGGTAGGGGCTGGAAACACCATATATTTT.

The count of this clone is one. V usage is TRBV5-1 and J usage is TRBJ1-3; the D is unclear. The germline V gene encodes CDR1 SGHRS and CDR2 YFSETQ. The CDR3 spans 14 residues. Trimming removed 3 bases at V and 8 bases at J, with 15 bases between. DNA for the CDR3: TGCGCCAGCAGCTATGGAGCTGAGGGCGACACCATATATTTT. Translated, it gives CASSYGAEGDTIYF.

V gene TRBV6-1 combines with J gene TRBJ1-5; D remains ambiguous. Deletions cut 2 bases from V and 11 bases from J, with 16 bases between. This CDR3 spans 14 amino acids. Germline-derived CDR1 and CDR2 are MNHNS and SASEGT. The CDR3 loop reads CASSEMHGQSAQHF. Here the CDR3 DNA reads TGTGCCAGCAGTGAAATGCATGGGCAATCAGCCCAGCATTTT.

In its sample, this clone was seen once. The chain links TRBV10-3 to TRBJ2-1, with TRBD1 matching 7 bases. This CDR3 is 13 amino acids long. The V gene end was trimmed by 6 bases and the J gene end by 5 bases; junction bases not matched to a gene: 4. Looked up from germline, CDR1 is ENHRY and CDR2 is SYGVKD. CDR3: CAISSGTDNEQFF. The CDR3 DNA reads TGTGCCATCAGCTCCGGGACAGACAATGAGCAGTTCTTC.

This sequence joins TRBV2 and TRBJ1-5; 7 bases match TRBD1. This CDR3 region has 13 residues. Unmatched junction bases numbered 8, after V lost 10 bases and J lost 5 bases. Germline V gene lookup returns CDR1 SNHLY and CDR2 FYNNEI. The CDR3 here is CATRQGPDQPQHF. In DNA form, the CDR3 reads TGTGCCACCAGACAGGGCCCTGATCAGCCCCAGCATTTT.

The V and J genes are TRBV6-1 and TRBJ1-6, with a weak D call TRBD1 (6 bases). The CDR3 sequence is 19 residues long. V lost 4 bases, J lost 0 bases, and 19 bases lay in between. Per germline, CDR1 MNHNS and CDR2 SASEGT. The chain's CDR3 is CASSGRTVGRSSYNSPLHF. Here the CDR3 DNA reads TGTGCCAGCAGTGGCCGGACAGTTGGGAGAAGCTCCTATAATTCACCCCTCCACTTT.

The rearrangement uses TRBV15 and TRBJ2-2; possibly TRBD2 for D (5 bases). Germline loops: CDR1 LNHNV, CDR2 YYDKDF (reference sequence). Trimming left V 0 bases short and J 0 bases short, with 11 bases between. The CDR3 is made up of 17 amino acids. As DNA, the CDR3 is TGTGCCACCAGCAGAGATAGGGCAGCGGCGAACACCGGGGAGCTGTTTTTT. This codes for CATSRDRAAANTGELFF.

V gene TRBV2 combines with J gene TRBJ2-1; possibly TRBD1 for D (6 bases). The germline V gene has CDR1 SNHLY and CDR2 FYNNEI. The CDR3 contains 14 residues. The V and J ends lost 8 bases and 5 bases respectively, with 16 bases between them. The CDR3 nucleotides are TGTGCCAGCCTTAAAGGACAGAACGACAATGAGCAGTTCTTC. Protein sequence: CASLKGQNDNEQFF.

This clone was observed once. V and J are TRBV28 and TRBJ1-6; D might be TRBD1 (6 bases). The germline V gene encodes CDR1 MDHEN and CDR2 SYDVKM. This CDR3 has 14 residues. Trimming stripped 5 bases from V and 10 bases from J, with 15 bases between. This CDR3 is CASSRTERNSPLHF. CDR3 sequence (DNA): TGTGCCAGCAGTAGGACAGAGAGAAACTCACCCCTCCACTTT.

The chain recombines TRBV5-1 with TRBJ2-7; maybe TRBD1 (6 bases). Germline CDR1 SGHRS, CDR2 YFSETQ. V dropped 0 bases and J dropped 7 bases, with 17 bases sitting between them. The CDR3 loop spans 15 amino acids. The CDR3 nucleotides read TGCGCCAGCAGCTTGGGGTCGGGACACGCCCTAGAGCAGTACTTC. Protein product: CASSLGSGHALEQYF.

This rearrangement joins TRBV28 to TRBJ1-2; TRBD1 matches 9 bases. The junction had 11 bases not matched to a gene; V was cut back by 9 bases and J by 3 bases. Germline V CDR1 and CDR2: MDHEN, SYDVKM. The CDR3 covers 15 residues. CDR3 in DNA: TGTGCCAGTAAACCAGGGACAGGGCCTTACTATGGCTACACCTTC. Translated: CASKPGTGPYYGYTF.

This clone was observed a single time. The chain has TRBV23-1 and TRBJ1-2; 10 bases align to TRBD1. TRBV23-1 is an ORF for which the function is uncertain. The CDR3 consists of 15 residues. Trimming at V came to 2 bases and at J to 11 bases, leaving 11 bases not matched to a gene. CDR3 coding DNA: TGCGCCAGCAGTCAAAAGGTTAGGACAGGGGGACAGTACACCTTC. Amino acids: CASSQKVRTGGQYTF.

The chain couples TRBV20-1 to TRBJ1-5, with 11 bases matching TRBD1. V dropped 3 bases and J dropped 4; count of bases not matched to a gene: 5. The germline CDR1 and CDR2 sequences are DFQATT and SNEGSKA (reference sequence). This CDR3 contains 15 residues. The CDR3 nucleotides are TGCAGTGCTAGTATTGGACAGGGGGCGAATCAGCCCCAGCATTTT. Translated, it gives CSASIGQGANQPQHF.

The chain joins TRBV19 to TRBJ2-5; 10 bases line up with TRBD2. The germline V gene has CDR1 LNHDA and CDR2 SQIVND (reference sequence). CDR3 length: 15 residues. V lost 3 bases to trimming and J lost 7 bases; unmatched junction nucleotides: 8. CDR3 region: CASSIGAGGPRTQYF. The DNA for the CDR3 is TGTGCCAGTAGTATCGGAGCGGGGGGGCCTAGGACCCAGTACTTC.

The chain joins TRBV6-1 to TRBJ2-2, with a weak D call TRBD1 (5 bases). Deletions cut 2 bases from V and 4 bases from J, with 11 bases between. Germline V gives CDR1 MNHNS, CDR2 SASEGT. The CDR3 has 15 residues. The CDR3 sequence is CASSESSGITGELFF. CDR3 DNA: TGTGCCAGCAGTGAATCTTCAGGGATCACCGGGGAGCTGTTTTTT.

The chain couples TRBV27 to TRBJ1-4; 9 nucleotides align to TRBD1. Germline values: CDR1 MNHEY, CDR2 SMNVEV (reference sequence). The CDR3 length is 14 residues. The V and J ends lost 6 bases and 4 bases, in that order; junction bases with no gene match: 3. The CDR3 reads CASRGDRDNEKLFF. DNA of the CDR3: TGTGCCAGCAGGGGGGACAGGGATAATGAAAAACTGTTTTTT.

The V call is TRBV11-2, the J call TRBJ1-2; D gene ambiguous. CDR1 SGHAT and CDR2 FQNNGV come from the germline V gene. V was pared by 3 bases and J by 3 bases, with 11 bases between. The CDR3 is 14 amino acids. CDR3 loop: CASSFSYQDYGYTF. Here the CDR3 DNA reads TGTGCCAGCAGCTTTTCCTATCAGGACTATGGCTACACCTTC.

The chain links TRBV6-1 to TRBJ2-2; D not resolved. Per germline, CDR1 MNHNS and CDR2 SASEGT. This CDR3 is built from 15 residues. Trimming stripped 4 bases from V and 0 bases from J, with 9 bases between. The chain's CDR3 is CASSVAPTNTGELFF. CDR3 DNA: TGTGCCAGCAGTGTAGCCCCAACGAACACCGGGGAGCTGTTTTTT.

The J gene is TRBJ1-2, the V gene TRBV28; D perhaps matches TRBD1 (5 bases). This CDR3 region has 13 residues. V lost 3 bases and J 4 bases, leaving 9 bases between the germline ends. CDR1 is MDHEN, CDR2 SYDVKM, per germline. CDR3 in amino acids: CASSFGGGYGYTF. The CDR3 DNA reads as TGTGCCAGCAGTTTCGGGGGAGGCTATGGCTACACCTTC.

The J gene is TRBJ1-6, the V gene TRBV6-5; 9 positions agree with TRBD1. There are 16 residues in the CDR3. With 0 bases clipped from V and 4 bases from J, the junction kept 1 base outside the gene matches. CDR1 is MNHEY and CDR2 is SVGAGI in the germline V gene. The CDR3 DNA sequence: TGTGCCAGCAGTTACTCGACAGGGGGGTATAATTCACCCCTCCACTTT. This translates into CASSYSTGGYNSPLHF.

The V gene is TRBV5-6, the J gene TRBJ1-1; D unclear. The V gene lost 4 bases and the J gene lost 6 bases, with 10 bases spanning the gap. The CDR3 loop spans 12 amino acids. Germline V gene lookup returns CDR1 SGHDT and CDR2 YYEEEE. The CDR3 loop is CASSLTGAEAFF. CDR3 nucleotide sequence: TGTGCCAGCAGCCTAACCGGAGCTGAAGCTTTCTTT.

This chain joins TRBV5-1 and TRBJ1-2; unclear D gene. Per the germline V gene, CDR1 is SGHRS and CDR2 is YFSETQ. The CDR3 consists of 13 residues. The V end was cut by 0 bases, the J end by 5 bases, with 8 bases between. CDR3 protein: CASSLAPEYGYTF. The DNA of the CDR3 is TGCGCCAGCAGCTTGGCGCCCGAGTATGGCTACACCTTC.